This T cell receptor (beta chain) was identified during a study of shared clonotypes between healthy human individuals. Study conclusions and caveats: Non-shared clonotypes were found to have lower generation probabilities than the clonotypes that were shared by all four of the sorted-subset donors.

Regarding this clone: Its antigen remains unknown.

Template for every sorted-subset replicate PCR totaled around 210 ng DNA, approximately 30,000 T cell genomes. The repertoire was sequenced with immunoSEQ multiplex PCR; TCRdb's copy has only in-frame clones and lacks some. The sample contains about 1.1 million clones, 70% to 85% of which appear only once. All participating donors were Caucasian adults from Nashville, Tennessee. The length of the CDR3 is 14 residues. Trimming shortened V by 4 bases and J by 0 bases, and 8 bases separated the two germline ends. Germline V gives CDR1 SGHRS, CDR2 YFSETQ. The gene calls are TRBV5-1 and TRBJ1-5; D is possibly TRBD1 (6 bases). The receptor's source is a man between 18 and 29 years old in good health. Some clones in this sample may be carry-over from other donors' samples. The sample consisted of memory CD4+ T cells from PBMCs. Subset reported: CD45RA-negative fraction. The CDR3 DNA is TGCGCCAGCAGCCAGGGGACTAGCAATCAGCCCCAGCATTTT. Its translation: CASSQGTSNQPQHF.